The 26 T cell receptor beta chains listed next were all sequenced from one sample in a study of cytomegalovirus exposure and HLA in healthy donors (dated by TCRdb to the late 2010s). Library preparation was by the immunoSEQ multiplex PCR assay. For the multiplex PCR, a mixture combining 60 forward primers for TCR Vbeta segments and 13 reverse primers for TCR Jbeta segments was used. TCRdb re-hosts the immuneACCESS table, in-frame sequences only. Its copies lack some clones; in the studies checked, an unresolved V gene accounts for under half of them, and the cause for the rest is not known. In this sample the table shows over 100,000 clones, 79% of which occur a single time. The top ten hold approximately 1% of the sample. The sample was PBMCs. These receptors originate from a male donor in good health and CMV-seronegative.

The rearrangement joins TRBV18 to TRBJ1-4, with 8 bases fitting TRBD1. Germline-derived CDR1 and CDR2 are KGHSH and LQKENI. The V and J ends lost 6 bases and 4 bases, in that order; junction bases with no gene match: 10. This CDR3 has 16 amino acids. The CDR3 coding sequence is TGTGCCAGCTCTAAAACCGGACAGGGACTTAATGAAAAACTGTTTTTT. It encodes CASSKTGQGLNEKLFF.

This clone showed up just once. This chain links TRBV4-2 with TRBJ1-2; D is undetermined. Germline values: CDR1 LGHNA, CDR2 YNFKEQ. Trimming pared 0 bases from V and 8 bases from J, leaving 16 bases between. The CDR3 is 15 amino acids. The CDR3 nucleotides read TGTGCCAGCAGCCAAGATCGGGGAACACCAAGAGGCTACACCTTC. Its protein is CASSQDRGTPRGYTF.

J is TRBJ1-2 and V is TRBV6-1; no firm D call. Germline values: CDR1 MNHNS, CDR2 SASEGT. The CDR3 spans 12 residues. Trimming took off 3 bases at V and 5 bases at J, with 7 bases between the two ends. In nucleotides, the CDR3 is TGTGCCAGCAGTGAGTCGGGGTATGGCTACACCTTC. This encodes CASSESGYGYTF.

The chain employs TRBV5-4 and TRBJ2-2; D is perhaps TRBD2 (6 bases). The CDR3 is made up of 15 amino acids. V lost 5 bases and J lost 5, with 16 bases in between. Germline V gene data show CDR1 as SGHNT and CDR2 as YYREEE (reference sequence). The CDR3 sequence is CASSPAGRQTGELFF. In DNA form, the CDR3 reads TGTGCCAGCAGTCCAGCGGGCCGGCAAACCGGGGAGCTGTTTTTT.

The chain links TRBV7-8 to TRBJ2-7, with TRBD2 identical over 8 bases. CDR1 and CDR2 from the germline V gene are SGHVS and FQNEAQ. The ends lost 5 bases at V and 2 bases at J; junction bases unmatched: 14. The CDR3 is made up of 17 amino acids. In nucleotides, the CDR3 is TGTGCCAGCAGCCCCCTCCGGACGGGGGGGGGTACCTACGAGCAGTACTTC. Residues: CASSPLRTGGGTYEQYF.

This clone has only a few counts. The CDR3 protein is CASSYSTLNTEAFF. The CDR3 nucleotides read TGTGCCAGCAGTTACTCAACACTGAACACTGAAGCTTTCTTT. This chain connects TRBV6-5 to TRBJ1-1; D unclear. Trimming pared 0 bases from V and 0 bases from J, leaving 5 bases between. Germline V gene sequence: CDR1 MNHEY, CDR2 SVGAGI. The CDR3 covers 14 residues.

This sequence joins TRBV15 and TRBJ1-2; 9 nucleotides line up with TRBD1. The CDR3 runs to 17 residues. In germline, CDR1 is LNHNV, CDR2 YYDKDF (reference sequence). The junction had 11 bases not matched to a gene; V was cut back by 2 bases and J by 4 bases. CDR3 nucleotide sequence: TGTGCCACCAGCAGATCGGACGGGACAGGGCCCAGCTATGGCTACACCTTC. It translates to CATSRSDGTGPSYGYTF. Full variable domain (rest looked up from reference TRBV15 and TRBJ1-2): DAMVIQNPRYQVTQFGKPVTLSCSQTLNHNVMYWYQQKSSQAPKLLFHYYDKDFNNEADTPDNFQSRRPNTSFCFLDIRSPGLGDTAMYLCATSRSDGTGPSYGYTFGSGTRLTVV.

The chain carries TRBV14 and TRBJ2-2, with D maybe TRBD1 (6 bases). Germline V CDR1 and CDR2: SGHDN, FVKESK. This CDR3 is 17 amino acids long. Trimming shortened V by 4 bases and J by 1 base, and 16 bases separated the two germline ends. CDR3 region: CASSPRLGHKNTGELFF. DNA of the CDR3: TGTGCCAGCAGCCCCCGGCTGGGACACAAGAACACCGGGGAGCTGTTTTTT. The full variable domain, rest sourced from reference TRBV14 and TRBJ2-2, is EAGVTQFPSHSVIEKGQTVTLRCDPISGHDNLYWYRRVMGKEIKFLLHFVKESKQDESGMPNNRFLAERTGGTYSTLKVQPAELEDSGVYFCASSPRLGHKNTGELFFGEGSRLTVL.

For this clone: A junction end diverges from the germline sequence, so it may reflect a read error. The chain employs TRBV6-5 and TRBJ2-7; TRBD2 matches 7 bases. The length of the CDR3 is 11 residues. Germline V gene lookup returns CDR1 MNHEY and CDR2 SVGAGI. The CDR3 here is CASSWAGERYF. CDR3 in DNA: TGTGCCAGCAGTTGGGCGGGGGAGCGGTACTTC.

The V call is TRBV4-1, the J call TRBJ2-3; perhaps TRBD1 as D (6 bases). Trimming cost V 3 bases and J 0 bases, with 10 bases left between them. The length of the CDR3 is 15 residues. Germline V CDR1 and CDR2: MGHRA, YSYEKL. The CDR3 sequence: CASSHTGPSTDTQYF. The CDR3 nucleotides read TGCGCCAGCAGCCACACAGGGCCTAGCACAGATACGCAGTATTTT.

The chain employs TRBV29-1 and TRBJ2-7; 7 bases match TRBD1. CDR1 and CDR2 (germline): SQVTM, ANQGSEA. The CDR3 is made up of 12 amino acids. The trim removed 4 bases at V and 4 bases at J, leaving 4 bases unmatched. The CDR3: CSVVDRVYEQYF. For the CDR3, the DNA is TGCAGCGTTGTCGACAGGGTTTACGAGCAGTACTTC.

The gene calls are TRBV7-9 and TRBJ1-3; 7 nucleotides agree with TRBD1. Germline V gene sequence: CDR1 SEHNR, CDR2 FQNEAQ (reference sequence). The V gene end was trimmed by 3 bases and the J gene end by 2 bases; junction bases not matched to a gene: 4. CDR3 length equals 15 residues. CDR3 DNA sequence: TGTGCCAGCAGCTTCGGACAGGTCACTGGAAACACCATATATTTT. It is translated as CASSFGQVTGNTIYF.

V and J are TRBV5-8 and TRBJ2-7, with D maybe TRBD2 (6 bases). The CDR3 loop spans 15 amino acids. Trimming stripped 5 bases from V and 1 base from J, with 16 bases between. CDR1 is SGHTS and CDR2 is YDEGEE in the germline V gene. The CDR3 DNA follows: TGTGCCAGCAGTCCGGACTATTCCCGATCCTACGAGCAGTACTTC. It codes for CASSPDYSRSYEQYF.

This chain joins TRBV6-5 and TRBJ2-7, with 8 nucleotides matching TRBD1. J was trimmed by 0 bases and V by 8 bases; bases with no gene match: 9. The CDR3 is 15 residues long. Germline CDR1 and CDR2: MNHEY and SVGAGI. The CDR3 spells CASSGGPFGSYEQYF. The CDR3 DNA is TGTGCCAGCTCAGGGGGCCCTTTTGGCTCCTACGAGCAGTACTTC.

The chain carries TRBV2 and TRBJ2-3; D possibly corresponds to TRBD1 (6 bases). This CDR3 contains 15 residues. Germline CDR1 is SNHLY and CDR2 is FYNNEI. Trimming pared 1 base from V and 0 bases from J, leaving 8 bases between. CDR3 loop: CASSEGGQSTDTQYF. The CDR3 region has the DNA TGTGCCAGCAGTGAAGGCGGACAGAGCACAGATACGCAGTATTTT.

Regarding this clone: Other DNA sequences in this sample translate to the same CDR3. The J gene is TRBJ1-5, the V gene TRBV5-1; D is unresolved. This CDR3 has 14 residues. Trimming took 0 bases from V and 5 from J, leaving 9 bases between them. The germline V gene encodes CDR1 SGHRS and CDR2 YFSETQ. This CDR3 is CASSLDGSDQPQHF. DNA for the CDR3: TGCGCCAGCAGCTTGGATGGTTCAGATCAGCCCCAGCATTTT.

In this sample, this clone turned up a few times. Distinct nucleotide sequences in the sample also encode this CDR3. This chain connects TRBV6-5 to TRBJ2-2; 8 bases fit TRBD1. V was clipped by 6 bases and J by 1 base; unmatched bases: 4. The CDR3 runs to 15 residues. The germline CDR1 and CDR2 sequences are MNHEY and SVGAGI. As DNA, the CDR3 is TGTGCCAGCAGACCCGGGACAGGGAACACCGGGGAGCTGTTTTTT. Protein sequence: CASRPGTGNTGELFF.

This clone has only one observation. The rearrangement joins TRBV6-5 to TRBJ1-3, with D possibly matching TRBD1 (5 bases). Germline V gene lookup returns CDR1 MNHEY and CDR2 SVGAGI. The CDR3 covers 13 residues. The germline V and J ends were trimmed by 8 bases and 0 bases, with 8 bases remaining between them. DNA for the CDR3: TGTGCCAGCCGGGGGAGCTCTGGAAACACCATATATTTT. This encodes CASRGSSGNTIYF.

This clone came up a few times. The chain carries TRBV4-3 and TRBJ2-5; 10 bases map to TRBD1. Trimming at V came to 0 bases and at J to 3 bases, leaving 1 base not matched to a gene. Germline assignment: CDR1 LGHNA and CDR2 YSLEER. The CDR3 consists of 15 residues. The CDR3 reads CASSQEDRGEETQYF. In DNA form, the CDR3 reads TGCGCCAGCAGCCAAGAGGACAGGGGGGAAGAGACCCAGTACTTC.

The CDR3 DNA reads TGTGCCTGGAACCCGGGGGGCGCTGGGGAGACCCAGTACTTC. Its translation is CAWNPGGAGETQYF. The V and J genes are TRBV30 and TRBJ2-5; a possible D gene is TRBD2 (7 bases). Deletions cut 4 bases from V and 5 bases from J, with 17 bases between. The CDR3 is 14 amino acids. CDR1 and CDR2 from the germline V gene are GTSNPN and SVGIG (reference sequence).

The rearrangement joins TRBV4-3 to TRBJ2-5; 9 bases match TRBD1. CDR3 length: 14 residues. CDR1 and CDR2 (germline): LGHNA, YSLEER. V was clipped by 3 bases and J by 7 bases; unmatched bases: 6. Here the CDR3 DNA reads TGCGCCAGCAGCCAGAAACAGGGGGCGGGGACCCAGTACTTC. Protein sequence: CASSQKQGAGTQYF.

The chain couples TRBV6-1 to TRBJ1-5; D is ambiguous. CDR1 and CDR2 from the germline V gene are MNHNS and SASEGT. The CDR3 consists of 15 residues. Between the trimmed V and J ends, which lost 4 bases and 0 bases, there was a span of 10 bases. In nucleotides, the CDR3 is TGTGCCAGCAGTGTGGAGTGGAATAGCAATCAGCCCCAGCATTTT. Residues: CASSVEWNSNQPQHF.

This clone has just a few counts. This chain connects TRBV5-1 to TRBJ1-2; D perhaps matches TRBD1 (6 bases). The CDR3 contains 16 residues. Trimming removed 4 bases from V and 7 bases from J, with 23 bases in between. Germline V CDR1 and CDR2: SGHRS, YFSETQ. CDR3 sequence reads: CASSPSPGHVRGGYTF. In DNA, the CDR3 is TGCGCCAGCAGCCCGTCCCCGGGACACGTAAGGGGTGGCTACACCTTC.

The rearrangement uses TRBV30 and TRBJ2-3, with D possibly TRBD2 on 6 matching bases. CDR3 length equals 13 residues. The germline V gene encodes CDR1 GTSNPN and CDR2 SVGIG (reference sequence). V dropped 8 bases and J dropped 4 bases, with 16 bases sitting between them. This chain's CDR3 is CAGSSVGADTQYF. The CDR3, as DNA: TGTGCCGGTTCTAGCGTCGGCGCAGATACGCAGTATTTT.

The rearrangement uses TRBV10-3 and TRBJ1-5, with D possibly being TRBD1 (6 bases). V shed 6 bases and J shed 4 bases, with 10 bases lying between them. The CDR3 consists of 13 residues. Looked up from germline, CDR1 is ENHRY and CDR2 is SYGVKD. The CDR3 DNA reads as TGTGCCATCAGGGGGGGGCAGAATCAGCCCCAGCATTTT. As protein: CAIRGGQNQPQHF.

This sequence joins TRBV7-9 and TRBJ2-5; 10 nucleotides line up with TRBD2. Germline V gene lookup returns CDR1 SEHNR and CDR2 FQNEAQ (reference sequence). The junction had 8 bases not matched to a gene; V was cut back by 5 bases and J by 5 bases. The CDR3 has 15 residues. This CDR3 is CASSVSGGALETQYF. DNA for the CDR3: TGTGCCAGCAGCGTCAGCGGGGGGGCATTGGAGACCCAGTACTTC.